This TCR beta chain was identified in a study of beta chain features in type 1 diabetes. The study's findings and limits: Across all four CD4+ subsets, people with type 1 diabetes showed modestly shorter TCRB CDR3s.

Germline assignment: CDR1 SGHAT and CDR2 FQNNGV. Trimming at V came to 3 bases and at J to 6 bases, leaving 17 bases not matched to a gene. The CDR3 is made up of 18 amino acids. Concerning this clone itself: The antigen is not known.

Every isolated RNA sample was fully reverse transcribed, so sequencing captured expressed TCRB transcripts. Data came from immunoSEQ multiplex PCR; TCRdb stores just in-frame clones and leaves some out. The sample records 600,000 to 700,000 clones, 9.5% to 15% being singletons. The sequence was obtained from a man in his thirties or forties with type 1 diabetes. The chain combines TRBV11-2 with TRBJ2-1, with TRBD1 matching over 7 bases. The sequenced sample was naive CD4+ T cells from blood. The CDR3 spells CASSFSSPDRAHVNEQFF. CDR3 coding DNA: TGTGCCAGCAGCTTCTCGTCGCCTGACAGGGCGCATGTCAATGAGCAGTTCTTC.